The next 2 T cell receptor beta chains were all read from a single sample in a study of T cell responses to AZD1222 COVID-19 vaccine. Data came from immunoSEQ multiplex PCR; TCRdb stores just in-frame clones and leaves some out. This sample has about 140,000 clones, with approximately 90% found just once. The source material was peripheral blood, sampled 28 days after the second AZD1222 dose. The receptors shown here come from an adult who received the AZD1222 COVID-19 vaccine.

The chain combines TRBV15 with TRBJ2-7, with D perhaps being TRBD1 or TRBD2 (5 bases each). V was pared by 5 bases and J by 0 bases, with 20 bases between. The CDR3 runs to 17 residues. Germline CDR1 LNHNV, CDR2 YYDKDF (reference sequence). The CDR3 loop reads CATSPWPPGRSSYEQYF. The DNA for the CDR3 is TGTGCCACCAGCCCCTGGCCTCCGGGACGGAGCTCCTACGAGCAGTACTTC.

This chain uses TRBV6-5 with TRBJ2-1; 7 bases line up with TRBD1. CDR3 length: 15 amino acids. The germline CDR1 and CDR2 sequences are MNHEY and SVGAGI. After removal of 5 bases from V and 2 bases from J, the junction contained 6 bases not matched to a gene. The CDR3 DNA reads TGTGCCAGCAGTCCAACAGGGGTCACCTACAATGAGCAGTTCTTC. Amino acid sequence: CASSPTGVTYNEQFF.